The 32 T cell receptor beta chains below all came from one sample that was sequenced in a study of cytomegalovirus exposure and HLA in healthy donors. PCR amplification relied on 60 Vbeta primers (plus 13 Jbeta primers). Method: immunoSEQ multiplex PCR; TCRdb's copy keeps in-frame clones and lacks some. The data contain about 120,000 clones, 60% to 80% of them singletons. The specimen sequenced was PBMCs. Receptors originate from a woman aged 45-59 years in good health and CMV-seronegative.

The chain couples TRBV6-5 to TRBJ1-1; the match to TRBD1 covers 11 bases. V lost 6 bases to trimming and J lost 5 bases; unmatched junction nucleotides: 5. Germline V lookup: CDR1 MNHEY, CDR2 SVGAGI. The CDR3 is 14 residues long. The CDR3 here is CASRDRGRVTEAFF. In DNA, the CDR3 is TGTGCCAGCAGGGACAGGGGGCGCGTTACTGAAGCTTTCTTT.

The CDR3 bases are TGTGCCAGCAGTTCGACAGGGGGTGAGCAGTACTTC. This codes for CASSSTGGEQYF. The gene calls are TRBV27 and TRBJ2-5; 9 bases are a match to TRBD1. Germline assignment: CDR1 MNHEY and CDR2 SMNVEV (reference sequence). The CDR3 spans 12 residues. V was clipped by 4 bases and J by 11 bases; unmatched bases: 5.

The V and J genes are TRBV28 and TRBJ1-4; no clear D gene. The CDR3 is made up of 14 amino acids. CDR1 and CDR2 from the germline V gene are MDHEN and SYDVKM. Trimming stripped 7 bases from V and 6 bases from J, with 15 bases between. For the CDR3, the DNA is TGTGCCAGCATGCATTCGACAAGTGATGAAAAACTGTTTTTT. This sequence encodes CASMHSTSDEKLFF.

The rearrangement uses TRBV7-2 and TRBJ2-2; possibly TRBD2 for D (5 bases). Germline V gene lookup returns CDR1 SGHTA and CDR2 FQGNSA. The CDR3 consists of 17 residues. V was cut by 2 bases and J by 2 bases, with 15 bases left in between. In DNA, the CDR3 is TGTGCCAGCAGCTTAACCAGCGGCCCTATTAACACCGGGGAGCTGTTTTTT. Protein sequence: CASSLTSGPINTGELFF.

This chain uses TRBV29-1 with TRBJ2-1; D is undetermined. Trimming stripped 2 bases from V and 4 bases from J, with 12 bases between. The CDR3 is made up of 14 amino acids. Germline V gene data show CDR1 as SQVTM and CDR2 as ANQGSEA. CDR3 sequence: CSVERIAPYNEQFF. The CDR3 DNA reads as TGCAGCGTTGAACGGATAGCCCCGTACAATGAGCAGTTCTTC.

The chain carries TRBV4-3 and TRBJ2-1; D unresolved. The V gene's germline CDR1 is LGHNA and CDR2 YSLEER. The CDR3 extends over 15 amino acids. The V end was cut by 4 bases, the J end by 2 bases, with 12 bases between. Here the CDR3 reads CASSPDLVAYNEQFF. The CDR3 DNA reads TGCGCCAGCAGCCCCGACTTAGTGGCCTACAATGAGCAGTTCTTC.

The chain joins TRBV28 to TRBJ1-1; D not certain. The CDR3 extends over 14 amino acids. Germline assignment: CDR1 MDHEN and CDR2 SYDVKM. Trimming pared 8 bases from V and 5 bases from J, leaving 18 bases between. The CDR3 loop is CASRTMYPGTEAFF. CDR3 DNA: TGTGCCAGCCGAACAATGTACCCGGGGACTGAAGCTTTCTTT.

The chain has TRBV5-1 and TRBJ2-1, with 10 nucleotides matching TRBD2. The CDR3 sequence is 18 residues long. V lost 2 bases, J lost 1 base, and 9 bases stayed unmatched. Germline CDR1 SGHRS, CDR2 YFSETQ. The CDR3 DNA is TGCGCCAGCAGCTTAAGCGGGAGGGCACTTGGATCCTACAATGAGCAGTTCTTC. This encodes CASSLSGRALGSYNEQFF.

Only one count was recorded for this clone. The V gene is TRBV5-1, the J gene TRBJ2-3; 13 nucleotides match TRBD2. With 4 bases clipped from V and 1 base from J, the junction kept 6 bases outside the gene matches. Germline V gene data show CDR1 as SGHRS and CDR2 as YFSETQ. The CDR3 totals 17 residues. CDR3 sequence: CASSPWTSGRGTDTQYF. CDR3 DNA sequence: TGCGCCAGCAGCCCATGGACTAGCGGGAGAGGCACAGATACGCAGTATTTT.

The genes are TRBV28 and TRBJ2-1, with D tentatively TRBD2 (6 bases). CDR1 MDHEN and CDR2 SYDVKM come from the germline V gene. Trimming left V 7 bases short and J 2 bases short, with 15 bases between. This CDR3 has 15 residues. The CDR3, as DNA: TGTGCCAGCAACTTCCCGGGACTTACCTACAATGAGCAGTTCTTC. Protein product: CASNFPGLTYNEQFF.

The rearrangement joins TRBV30 to TRBJ1-5; 9 bases align to TRBD1. The CDR3 has 14 amino acids. After removal of 3 bases from V and 4 bases from J, the junction contained 4 bases not matched to a gene. Per germline, CDR1 GTSNPN and CDR2 SVGIG (reference sequence). CDR3 sequence reads: CAWRGTGPNQPQHF. The CDR3 DNA is TGTGCCTGGAGAGGGACAGGGCCTAATCAGCCCCAGCATTTT.

This clone was picked up a small number of times. The chain couples TRBV28 to TRBJ2-1; D unresolved. V dropped 5 bases and J dropped 4 bases, with 6 bases sitting between them. The V gene's germline CDR1 is MDHEN and CDR2 SYDVKM. CDR3 length: 12 residues. CDR3 DNA sequence: TGTGCCAGCAGTCAGAAATACAATGAGCAGTTCTTC. This sequence encodes CASSQKYNEQFF.

This chain joins TRBV9 and TRBJ1-2; a weak D match, TRBD1 (5 bases). The CDR3 has 16 amino acids. Looked up from germline, CDR1 is SGDLS and CDR2 is YYNGEE. Trimming cost V 6 bases and J 2 bases, with 20 bases left between them. CDR3 sequence (DNA): TGTGCCAGCATCATTAGAAACAGGATAAAAAACTATGGCTACACCTTC. It specifies CASIIRNRIKNYGYTF. Variable domain in full (rest from reference TRBV9 and TRBJ1-2): DSGVTQTPKHLITATGQRVTLRCSPRSGDLSVYWYQQSLDQGLQFLIQYYNGEERAKGNILERFSAQQFPDLHSELNLSSLELGDSALYFCASIIRNRIKNYGYTFGSGTRLTVV.

This sequence joins TRBV28 and TRBJ2-2; 7 bases fit TRBD1. The CDR3 runs 15 residues. The germline gives CDR1 MDHEN, CDR2 SYDVKM. V lost 5 bases to trimming and J lost 4 bases; unmatched junction nucleotides: 7. As DNA, the CDR3 is TGTGCCAGCAGTCGTAGGGGGCGTGTCACCGGGGAGCTGTTTTTT. Translation gives CASSRRGRVTGELFF. Based on the CDR3 plus reference TRBV28 and TRBJ2-2, the full variable domain is DVKVTQSSRYLVKRTGEKVFLECVQDMDHENMFWYRQDPGLGLRLIYFSYDVKMKEKGDIPEGYSVSREKKERFSLILESASTNQTSMYLCASSRRGRVTGELFFGEGSRLTVL.

The chain carries TRBV6-6 and TRBJ2-7, with 9 nucleotides matching TRBD1. The V gene's germline CDR1 is MNHNY and CDR2 SVGAGI (reference sequence). This CDR3 has 14 residues. V dropped 8 bases and J dropped 3; count of bases not matched to a gene: 8. The CDR3 region has the DNA TGTGCCAGCTGTGAGACAGGGGGTGACTACGAGCAGTACTTC. Protein: CASCETGGDYEQYF.

In regard to this clone: One end of the junction is discordant with germline, which a read error may explain. The chain recombines TRBV7-9 with TRBJ1-2; D not certain. There are 12 residues in the CDR3. Looked up from germline, CDR1 is SEHNR and CDR2 is FQNEAQ (reference sequence). CDR3 loop: CSSSLVTRGYTF. In DNA form, the CDR3 reads TGTTCCAGCAGCTTAGTGACGAGGGGCTACACCTTC. Drawing the rest from reference TRBV7-9 and TRBJ1-2, the complete variable domain is DTGVSQNPRHKITKRGQNVTFRCDPISEHNRLYWYRQTLGQGPEFLTYFQNEAQLEKSRLLSDRFSAERPKGSFSTLEIQRTEQGDSAMYLCSSSLVTRGYTFGSGTRLTVV.

This clone was counted a single time. This sequence joins TRBV2 and TRBJ2-5; TRBD1 is a possible D gene (5 bases). CDR1 is SNHLY, CDR2 FYNNEI, per germline. V was shortened by 6 bases and J by 4 bases, with 15 bases between the two germline ends. CDR3 length: 14 amino acids. The DNA of the CDR3 is TGTGCCAGCAGCGAATCAGGGTTACGAGAGACCCAGTACTTC. It translates to CASSESGLRETQYF.

This chain connects TRBV5-1 to TRBJ2-7; 8 bases fit TRBD2. The junction had 4 bases not matched to a gene; V was cut back by 0 bases and J by 2 bases. The CDR3 totals 15 residues. Germline V CDR1 and CDR2: SGHRS, YFSETQ. CDR3 sequence: CASSLDTSGAYEQYF. The CDR3 DNA is TGCGCCAGCAGCTTGGATACTAGCGGCGCCTACGAGCAGTACTTC. The full variable domain, with the rest looked up from reference TRBV5-1 and TRBJ2-7, is KAGVTQTPRYLIKTRGQQVTLSCSPISGHRSVSWYQQTPGQGLQFLFEYFSETQRNKGNFPGRFSGRQFSNSRSEMNVSTLELGDSALYLCASSLDTSGAYEQYFGPGTRLTVT.

This sequence joins TRBV6-5 and TRBJ2-2; the match to TRBD1 covers 7 bases. V trimming: 0 bases; J trimming: 5 bases; junction bases outside the gene matches: 6. The germline CDR1 and CDR2 sequences are MNHEY and SVGAGI. CDR3 length: 16 amino acids. The CDR3 nucleotides are TGTGCCAGCAGTTACTCCTGGCAGGGGGATACCGGGGAGCTGTTTTTT. It yields the protein CASSYSWQGDTGELFF.

The V and J genes are TRBV9 and TRBJ1-2; D is unresolved. The CDR3 is 11 residues long. The V end was cut by 6 bases, the J end by 2 bases, with 5 bases between. Looked up from germline, CDR1 is SGDLS and CDR2 is YYNGEE. The CDR3 DNA is TGTGCCAGCAACACCAACTATGGCTACACCTTC. Protein sequence: CASNTNYGYTF. The full variable domain, in which reference TRBV9 and TRBJ1-2 provide the parts outside the CDR3, is DSGVTQTPKHLITATGQRVTLRCSPRSGDLSVYWYQQSLDQGLQFLIQYYNGEERAKGNILERFSAQQFPDLHSELNLSSLELGDSALYFCASNTNYGYTFGSGTRLTVV.

In this sample, this clone turned up once. The V and J genes are TRBV6-5 and TRBJ1-4, with D perhaps TRBD1 (5 bases). V was shortened by 2 bases and J by 7 bases, with 14 bases between the two germline ends. The CDR3 length is 15 residues. CDR1 is MNHEY and CDR2 is SVGAGI in the germline V gene. The CDR3 nucleotides are TGTGCCAGCAGTTACGGCAGGGTAGGCCCTGAAAAACTGTTTTTT. Translating gives CASSYGRVGPEKLFF.

The chain carries TRBV7-9 and TRBJ2-7, with D uncertain. Germline V CDR1 and CDR2: SEHNR, FQNEAQ (reference sequence). This CDR3 region has 14 residues. Trimming shortened V by 1 base and J by 0 bases, and 7 bases separated the two germline ends. The DNA for the CDR3 is TGTGCCAGCAGCTTAGAAGGCGGCTCCTACGAGCAGTACTTC. It is translated as CASSLEGGSYEQYF.

The V and J genes are TRBV19 and TRBJ2-2; 11 positions match TRBD2. CDR3 length: 16 amino acids. Trimming took 6 bases from V and 3 from J; bases not matched to a gene: 6. Germline assignment: CDR1 LNHDA and CDR2 SQIVND (reference sequence). CDR3 nucleotide sequence: TGTGCCAGTAGCAAAACTAGCGGGAGTGACACCGGGGAGCTGTTTTTT. Residues: CASSKTSGSDTGELFF.

The chain recombines TRBV2 with TRBJ1-3; D possibly corresponds to TRBD1 (5 bases). With 6 bases removed from V and 0 bases from J, the gap between germline ends came to 9 bases. The CDR3 contains 14 residues. Per the germline V gene, CDR1 is SNHLY and CDR2 is FYNNEI. CDR3 region: CASRQESSGNTIYF. CDR3 DNA sequence: TGTGCCAGCAGACAGGAGAGCTCTGGAAACACCATATATTTT.

The rearrangement joins TRBV16 to TRBJ2-7; tentative D call: TRBD1 (6 bases). Trimming removed 0 bases at V and 1 base at J, with 7 bases between. This CDR3 is built from 14 residues. Germline V lookup: CDR1 KGHSY, CDR2 FQNENV. The CDR3 here is CASSQSGASYEQYF. DNA for the CDR3: TGTGCCAGCAGCCAATCGGGGGCGTCCTACGAGCAGTACTTC.

The chain uses TRBV11-3 and TRBJ2-3; unclear D gene. The CDR3 has 16 residues. Germline V lookup: CDR1 SGHNT, CDR2 YENEEA. Between the trimmed V and J ends, which lost 0 bases and 4 bases, there was a span of 14 bases. This CDR3 reads CASSLEDAKSADTQYF. In DNA, the CDR3 is TGTGCCAGCAGCTTAGAAGATGCTAAGTCGGCAGATACGCAGTATTTT. Combining the CDR3 with reference TRBV11-3 and TRBJ2-3 gives the whole variable domain EAGVVQSPRYKIIEKKQPVAFWCNPISGHNTLYWYLQNLGQGPELLIRYENEEAVDDSQLPKDRFSAERLKGVDSTLKIQPAELGDSAVYLCASSLEDAKSADTQYFGPGTRLTVL.

In DNA, the CDR3 is TGTGCCAGCAGCTCGTCCATGGAGGGAGATACGCAGTATTTT. This codes for CASSSSMEGDTQYF. The rearrangement joins TRBV7-9 to TRBJ2-3; weak D call: TRBD2 (6 bases). This CDR3 comprises 14 residues. The V and J ends lost 4 bases and 5 bases respectively, with 13 bases between them. Germline V lookup: CDR1 SEHNR, CDR2 FQNEAQ (reference sequence).

The V gene is TRBV29-1, the J gene TRBJ2-6, with TRBD1 matching over 9 bases. Germline lookup yields CDR1 SQVTM and CDR2 ANQGSEA. The CDR3 loop spans 17 amino acids. V was clipped by 7 bases and J by 1 base; unmatched bases: 11. DNA for the CDR3: TGCAGCGATGCCGGGACAGGGATCCGATCTGGGGCCAACGTCCTGACTTTC. Translated, it gives CSDAGTGIRSGANVLTF.

This chain links TRBV2 with TRBJ2-1; 8 nucleotides match TRBD2. From germline, CDR1 is SNHLY and CDR2 FYNNEI. The length of the CDR3 is 13 residues. After removal of 10 bases from V and 7 bases from J, the junction contained 9 bases not matched to a gene. In DNA form, the CDR3 reads TGTGCCACCCGGGGGGGGGTTGGGAATGAGCAGTTCTTC. Translated: CATRGGVGNEQFF.

The chain has TRBV7-2 and TRBJ1-4; D call uncertain. Germline V gene sequence: CDR1 SGHTA, CDR2 FQGNSA. The V and J ends lost 5 bases and 0 bases respectively, with 4 bases between them. The CDR3 sequence is 13 residues long. The CDR3 DNA reads as TGTGCCAGCAGCCGGGCAACTAATGAAAAACTGTTTTTT. This sequence encodes CASSRATNEKLFF.

This clone was detected a few times. The V and J genes are TRBV4-3 and TRBJ1-3; D gene uncertain. The CDR3 extends over 17 amino acids. Germline loops: CDR1 LGHNA, CDR2 YSLEER. Trimming took off 4 bases at V and 0 bases at J, with 16 bases between the two ends. The CDR3 DNA is TGCGCCAGCAGCCCGCAGACCTTGGGAGCCTCTGGAAACACCATATATTTT. Encoded protein: CASSPQTLGASGNTIYF.

This rearrangement joins TRBV6-5 to TRBJ1-4; D gene unclear. CDR3 size: 15 residues. V was cut by 6 bases and J by 3 bases, with 14 bases left in between. Germline V gene sequence: CDR1 MNHEY, CDR2 SVGAGI. CDR3 sequence: CASSLNPVSNEKLFF. DNA for the CDR3: TGTGCCAGCAGCCTAAATCCGGTTTCTAATGAAAAACTGTTTTTT.